What follows are 31 T cell receptor beta chains derived from one specimen sequenced in a study of siplizumab effects on memory and regulatory T cells. The data were produced by immunoSEQ multiplex PCR, yet TCRdb's version contains in-frame clones alone and is incomplete. The sample shows 70,000 to 100,000 clones, 93% of them seen only once. Sequencing was carried out using CD8+ T cells sorted from blood. These receptors all come from a human donor in good health.

The genes are TRBV29-1 and TRBJ2-1; D perhaps matches TRBD2 (6 bases). CDR1 and CDR2 from the germline V gene are SQVTM and ANQGSEA. V was pared by 2 bases and J by 0 bases, with 14 bases between. This CDR3 spans 16 amino acids. The CDR3 protein is CSVESPTRGSYNEQFF. CDR3 DNA sequence: TGCAGCGTTGAATCTCCGACTAGGGGCTCCTACAATGAGCAGTTCTTC.

The rearrangement joins TRBV7-9 to TRBJ1-4, with a possible D match to TRBD1 (6 bases). In germline, CDR1 is SEHNR, CDR2 FQNEAQ (reference sequence). The CDR3 contains 13 residues. The ends were cut back, 6 bases at V and 6 bases at J, with 11 bases in the middle. This CDR3 is CASRLAGDEKLFF. CDR3 coding DNA: TGTGCCAGCAGACTCGCAGGGGATGAAAAACTGTTTTTT.

This chain connects TRBV27 to TRBJ2-5; no reliable D call. Looked up from germline, CDR1 is MNHEY and CDR2 is SMNVEV (reference sequence). V was shortened by 3 bases and J by 5 bases, with 4 bases between the two germline ends. The CDR3 length is 11 residues. The DNA for the CDR3 is TGTGCCAGCAGTTTTCATGAGACCCAGTACTTC. This translates into CASSFHETQYF.

The chain employs TRBV18 and TRBJ1-2, with 7 bases fitting TRBD1. From germline, CDR1 is KGHSH and CDR2 LQKENI. The V segment lost 0 bases and the J segment 5 bases; nucleotides outside the gene matches: 6. The CDR3 runs 15 residues. CDR3 DNA: TGTGCCAGCTCACCACCTGGCGGGACAGAGTATGGCTACACCTTC. Its translation is CASSPPGGTEYGYTF.

The genes are TRBV19 and TRBJ1-5, with TRBD1 matching over 7 bases. Trimming took 5 bases from V and 5 from J; bases not matched to a gene: 12. The CDR3 extends over 16 amino acids. CDR1 and CDR2 from the germline V gene are LNHDA and SQIVND (reference sequence). The CDR3: CASSESGGITYQPQHF. CDR3 in DNA: TGTGCCAGTAGTGAGTCAGGGGGAATCACTTATCAGCCCCAGCATTTT.

This clone was detected once. The chain has TRBV11-2 and TRBJ1-1, with D unclear. The CDR3 covers 15 residues. Germline V gene lookup returns CDR1 SGHAT and CDR2 FQNNGV. The ends were cut back, 0 bases at V and 4 bases at J, with 12 bases in the middle. The CDR3 region has the DNA TGTGCCAGCAGCTTAGAGGGGAGGGAGGGCACTGAAGCTTTCTTT. It is translated as CASSLEGREGTEAFF.

This rearrangement joins TRBV7-6 to TRBJ1-3; D perhaps matches TRBD1 (6 bases). This CDR3 is 16 amino acids long. V lost 2 bases and J lost 2, with 13 bases in between. The V gene's germline CDR1 is SGHVS and CDR2 FNYEAQ. CDR3 DNA sequence: TGTGCCAGCAGCTTAAGTCCAGGGGTAACTGGAAACACCATATATTTT. Protein: CASSLSPGVTGNTIYF.

The genes are TRBV4-2 and TRBJ1-1; TRBD1 matches at 9 bases. This CDR3 is 16 amino acids long. V lost 0 bases, J lost 4 bases, and 6 bases stayed unmatched. Germline V gene lookup returns CDR1 LGHNA and CDR2 YNFKEQ. The CDR3 here is CASSQDEGQGGTEAFF. DNA of the CDR3: TGTGCCAGCAGCCAAGACGAGGGACAGGGCGGCACTGAAGCTTTCTTT.

V is TRBV7-8 and J is TRBJ2-1, with TRBD2 as a possible D gene (7 bases). This CDR3 comprises 16 residues. The germline V gene has CDR1 SGHVS and CDR2 FQNEAQ. Trimming took off 1 base at V and 4 bases at J, with 14 bases between the two ends. This chain's CDR3 is CASSLEGGRHYNEQFF. The CDR3 nucleotides read TGTGCCAGCAGCTTAGAGGGGGGGCGCCATTACAATGAGCAGTTCTTC.

Only one count was recorded for this clone. The chain joins TRBV7-2 to TRBJ2-7, with a weak D call TRBD1 (6 bases). CDR1 is SGHTA and CDR2 is FQGNSA in the germline V gene. The CDR3 length is 12 residues. Trimming took off 5 bases at V and 9 bases at J, with 14 bases between the two ends. For the CDR3, the DNA is TGTGCCAGCAGCCCGGGCACGGACAGGCAGTACTTC. As protein: CASSPGTDRQYF.

The chain combines TRBV29-1 with TRBJ2-7; TRBD2 aligns across 9 bases. CDR1 and CDR2 from the germline V gene are SQVTM and ANQGSEA. V was pared by 4 bases and J by 2 bases, with 3 bases of the junction left unmatched. This CDR3 region has 13 residues. The CDR3 DNA reads as TGCAGCGTTGGGCGGGGGGGCCCCTACGAGCAGTACTTC. Amino acid sequence: CSVGRGGPYEQYF.

The gene calls are TRBV10-3 and TRBJ2-3; D call uncertain. Germline CDR1 reads ENHRY; CDR2 reads SYGVKD. This CDR3 contains 13 residues. V was cut by 3 bases and J by 4 bases, with 8 bases left in between. CDR3: CAISEWGSDTQYF. The CDR3 DNA sequence: TGTGCCATCAGTGAATGGGGTTCAGATACGCAGTATTTT.

V gene TRBV27 combines with J gene TRBJ2-1, with D uncertain. The CDR3 totals 13 residues. V was cut by 0 bases and J by 9 bases, with 9 bases left in between. From germline, CDR1 is MNHEY and CDR2 SMNVEV (reference sequence). The CDR3 spells CASSLSPLTEQFF. CDR3 coding DNA: TGTGCCAGCAGTTTATCGCCTTTGACTGAGCAGTTCTTC.

The table lists this clone with a few counts. The chain couples TRBV9 to TRBJ1-1; D remains ambiguous. V was cut by 4 bases and J by 3 bases, with 7 bases left in between. The CDR3 loop spans 12 amino acids. Germline V gene data show CDR1 as SGDLS and CDR2 as YYNGEE. The CDR3 nucleotides read TGTGCCAGCAGCCCCGATTACACTGAAGCTTTCTTT. Its translation: CASSPDYTEAFF.

The chain is built from TRBV7-9 and TRBJ2-1; 9 positions agree with TRBD2. The trim removed 5 bases at V and 0 bases at J, leaving 5 bases unmatched. The CDR3 totals 16 residues. In germline, CDR1 is SEHNR, CDR2 FQNEAQ (reference sequence). In nucleotides, the CDR3 is TGTGCCAGCAGCGCCACGACTAGCGGCTCCTACAATGAGCAGTTCTTC. It codes for CASSATTSGSYNEQFF.

This chain links TRBV4-1 with TRBJ2-1; tentative D call: TRBD2 (6 bases). The length of the CDR3 is 15 residues. The germline V gene has CDR1 MGHRA and CDR2 YSYEKL. The V gene lost 2 bases and the J gene lost 4 bases, with 12 bases spanning the gap. The chain's CDR3 is CASSQPMDYYNEQFF. In DNA, the CDR3 is TGCGCCAGCAGCCAACCGATGGACTATTACAATGAGCAGTTCTTC.

The rearrangement joins TRBV6-1 to TRBJ2-7; 8 nucleotides match TRBD1. The trim removed 3 bases at V and 3 bases at J, leaving 13 bases unmatched. CDR3 size: 17 residues. Germline V gene data show CDR1 as MNHNS and CDR2 as SASEGT. The CDR3 reads CASSDDDLTGVVYEQYF. CDR3 coding DNA: TGTGCCAGCAGTGACGATGACCTGACAGGGGTCGTCTACGAGCAGTACTTC.

The chain combines TRBV5-1 with TRBJ1-1, with no clear D. V lost 4 bases to trimming and J lost 1 base, with 2 bases between them. CDR1 is SGHRS and CDR2 is YFSETQ in the germline V gene. This CDR3 spans 11 amino acids. Here the CDR3 reads CASSGNTEAFF. The CDR3 coding sequence is TGCGCCAGCAGCGGGAACACTGAAGCTTTCTTT.

V gene TRBV7-3 combines with J gene TRBJ2-1, with D possibly TRBD2 on 5 matching bases. Germline-derived CDR1 and CDR2 are SGHTA and FQGTGA. The germline V and J ends were trimmed by 2 bases and 10 bases, with 18 bases remaining between them. The CDR3 totals 15 residues. CDR3 nucleotide sequence: TGTGCCAGCAGCTTAGAAGGCGGGTGGGCCTGGGAGCAGTTCTTC. Its translation is CASSLEGGWAWEQFF.

The chain has TRBV9 and TRBJ2-3; 9 nucleotides line up with TRBD2. The V gene's germline CDR1 is SGDLS and CDR2 YYNGEE. CDR3 length equals 16 residues. V gave up 0 bases and J gave up 4 bases; unmatched junction bases: 6. CDR3 residues: CASSVGLAGTPDTQYF. CDR3 nucleotide sequence: TGTGCCAGCAGCGTAGGGCTAGCGGGAACCCCAGATACGCAGTATTTT.

Only a few counts were recorded for this clone. The chain recombines TRBV29-1 with TRBJ1-2; a possible D gene is TRBD1 (5 bases). In germline, CDR1 is SQVTM, CDR2 ANQGSEA. CDR3 length: 12 amino acids. V lost 0 bases, J lost 7 bases, and 9 bases lay in between. CDR3: CSVEEGDPGYTF. The CDR3 DNA is TGCAGCGTTGAAGAGGGGGATCCTGGCTACACCTTC.

The V and J genes are TRBV7-9 and TRBJ1-1; D is unclear. Looked up from germline, CDR1 is SEHNR and CDR2 is FQNEAQ (reference sequence). The CDR3 loop spans 12 amino acids. V lost 4 bases and J lost 4, with 7 bases in between. In DNA, the CDR3 is TGTGCCAGCAGCTACGGTGGCACTGAAGCTTTCTTT. It translates to CASSYGGTEAFF. Filled out from reference TRBV7-9 and TRBJ1-1, the complete variable domain reads DTGVSQNPRHKITKRGQNVTFRCDPISEHNRLYWYRQTLGQGPEFLTYFQNEAQLEKSRLLSDRFSAERPKGSFSTLEIQRTEQGDSAMYLCASSYGGTEAFFGQGTRLTVV.

The chain links TRBV5-5 to TRBJ2-1; D uncertain. The germline V and J ends were trimmed by 2 bases and 6 bases, with 9 bases remaining between them. The length of the CDR3 is 13 residues. Germline V CDR1 and CDR2: SGHKS, YYEKEE (reference sequence). The CDR3 DNA reads TGTGCCAGCAGCTTTGGTGATGCCAATGAGCAGTTCTTC. Translated, it gives CASSFGDANEQFF.

V usage is TRBV7-9 and J usage is TRBJ1-1, with D tentatively TRBD1 (5 bases). The V and J ends lost 8 bases and 0 bases respectively, with 7 bases between them. The CDR3 covers 12 residues. Germline CDR1 is SEHNR and CDR2 is FQNEAQ (reference sequence). The CDR3 is CASRGLNTEAFF. CDR3 nucleotides: TGTGCCAGCCGGGGGTTGAACACTGAAGCTTTCTTT.

The chain joins TRBV4-1 to TRBJ2-7; no definite D call. Germline CDR1 MGHRA, CDR2 YSYEKL. V gave up 1 base and J gave up 7 bases, with 5 bases separating them. The CDR3 loop spans 11 amino acids. As DNA, the CDR3 is TGCGCCAGCAGCCAAGGCGCGGAGCAGTACTTC. Its translation is CASSQGAEQYF.

This chain joins TRBV19 and TRBJ2-3; no clear D. With 4 bases removed from V and 1 base from J, the gap between germline ends came to 15 bases. Germline CDR1 LNHDA, CDR2 SQIVND (reference sequence). This CDR3 contains 16 residues. This CDR3 is CASSKSRNSGTDTQYF. CDR3 coding DNA: TGTGCCAGTAGTAAATCTAGGAACTCAGGCACAGATACGCAGTATTTT.

The chain employs TRBV10-3 and TRBJ2-5, with TRBD2 matching 7 bases. This CDR3 comprises 15 residues. Trimming removed 0 bases from V and 5 bases from J; junction bases left unmatched: 6. Germline V gene lookup returns CDR1 ENHRY and CDR2 SYGVKD. CDR3 in amino acids: CAISESRGSGETQYF. CDR3 coding DNA: TGTGCCATCAGTGAGTCGCGGGGGTCGGGGGAGACCCAGTACTTC.

V is TRBV5-1 and J is TRBJ2-7; 8 bases map to TRBD1. The CDR3 length is 14 residues. Germline V CDR1 and CDR2: SGHRS, YFSETQ. V was clipped by 4 bases and J by 6 bases; unmatched bases: 9. CDR3 nucleotide sequence: TGCGCCAGCAGCGCAGGGGGCGCTGGGTCCGAGCAGTACTTC. It specifies CASSAGGAGSEQYF. Filled out from reference TRBV5-1 and TRBJ2-7, the complete variable domain reads KAGVTQTPRYLIKTRGQQVTLSCSPISGHRSVSWYQQTPGQGLQFLFEYFSETQRNKGNFPGRFSGRQFSNSRSEMNVSTLELGDSALYLCASSAGGAGSEQYFGPGTRLTVT.

This chain connects TRBV10-3 to TRBJ2-7; a possible D gene is TRBD1 (5 bases). Deletions cut 0 bases from V and 3 bases from J, with 9 bases between. This CDR3 is built from 14 residues. Germline CDR1 is ENHRY and CDR2 is SYGVKD. The CDR3 protein is CAISESLGHYEQYF. CDR3 nucleotides: TGTGCCATCAGTGAGTCTCTTGGACACTACGAGCAGTACTTC.

The chain couples TRBV11-2 to TRBJ2-5, with TRBD2 as a possible D gene (5 bases). The ends were cut back, 3 bases at V and 2 bases at J, with 7 bases in the middle. The germline gives CDR1 SGHAT, CDR2 FQNNGV. The CDR3 consists of 13 residues. CDR3 DNA sequence: TGTGCCAGCAGCTTTCCGGGGCAAGAGACCCAGTACTTC. This translates into CASSFPGQETQYF.

The chain uses TRBV6-6 and TRBJ1-5, with 8 nucleotides matching TRBD1. The ends lost 8 bases at V and 6 bases at J; junction bases unmatched: 6. Germline CDR1 is MNHNY and CDR2 is SVGAGI (reference sequence). The CDR3 has 13 amino acids. CDR3 DNA sequence: TGTGCCAGCCAGGGGGCGCGCGGTCAGCCCCAGCATTTT. Protein sequence: CASQGARGQPQHF.